This T cell receptor beta chain was obtained from a study of control samples from healthy donors and cancer patients. Trimming pared 1 base from V and 7 bases from J, leaving 12 bases between. The CDR3 runs to 14 residues. Germline V gene lookup returns CDR1 SGHKS and CDR2 YYEKEE (reference sequence). Using immunoSEQ multiplex PCR, the repertoire was profiled, and TCRdb retains in-frame clones only, with some absent. The sample has roughly 220,000 clones, around 94% seen once. Sequencing used blood. The chain combines TRBV5-5 with TRBJ2-1, with D hard to call. The TCR originated in a man aged 45-65 years in good health. The CDR3 coding sequence is TGTGCCAGCAGCTTGACCCTTGGTTGGAATGAGCAGTTCTTC. Its protein product is CASSLTLGWNEQFF.